What follows is one T cell receptor beta chain and its context. Between the trimmed V and J ends, which lost 1 base and 8 bases, there was a span of 12 bases. CDR3 size: 14 residues. Germline assignment: CDR1 MGHRA and CDR2 YSYEKL. The sample originates from a study of T cell changes during pregnancy in multiple sclerosis. Generated by immunoSEQ multiplex PCR, the TCRdb table keeps only in-frame clones and is missing some. Among some 96,000 clones listed, 80% to 95% were seen once. The receptor was derived from a female donor with multiple sclerosis, enrolled in a pregnancy study. The sequencing used peripheral blood, collected after pregnancy. The V and J genes are TRBV4-1 and TRBJ2-1, with TRBD2 as a possible D gene (6 bases). The CDR3 region is CASSQGGGTDEQFF. In DNA, the CDR3 is TGCGCCAGCAGCCAAGGCGGAGGGACTGATGAGCAGTTCTTC.